Following are 18 T cell receptor beta chains from one sample sequenced in a study of human T cells and chemical hapten exposure. Time point noted: patch test 2, 6 weeks after DPC sensitization. Treatment given: therapeutic diphenylcyclopropenone sensitization with weekly scalp DPC. TCRdb itself ran the RACE reads through MiXCR, one entry per CDR3 protein. The sample includes about 78,000 distinct CDR3 sequences, about 8.5% of them seen just once. The material sequenced was whole blood, taken in connection with sensitization to the hapten diphenylcyclopropenone (DPC). Receptors originate from a woman aged 45-60 years with alopecia areata. Some clones in this sample may be carry-over from other donors' samples.

The rearrangement uses TRBV4-2 and TRBJ2-1, with TRBD2 matching over 7 bases. The germline V gene has CDR1 LGHNA and CDR2 YNFKEQ. This CDR3 has 15 residues. Losses at the gene ends were 1 base for V and 7 bases for J; bases not matched to a gene: 7. In DNA, the CDR3 is TGTGCCAGCAGCCAAGGCCCTAGCGGTGGGAATGAGCAGTTCTTC. Amino acids: CASSQGPSGGNEQFF.

The chain combines TRBV6-2 or TRBV6-3 with TRBJ2-3; 13 nucleotides line up with TRBD2. Germline CDR1 MNHEY, CDR2 SVGEGT. After removal of 6 bases from V and 4 bases from J, the junction contained 10 bases not matched to a gene. The CDR3 is 17 residues long. Written as DNA, the CDR3 is TGTGCCAGCAGCAGGACTAGCGGGGGCCAATTCGCAGATACGCAGTATTTT. Protein product: CASSRTSGGQFADTQYF.

This clonotype was seen only a few times. This chain joins TRBV12-3 or TRBV12-4 and TRBJ1-1, with D possibly matching TRBD1 (5 bases). The CDR3 length is 13 residues. Trimming removed 6 bases at V and 2 bases at J, with 10 bases between. The CDR3 DNA sequence: TGTGCCAGCAGCCAGGGAGGTAACACTGAAGCTTTCTTT. Protein sequence: CASSQGGNTEAFF.

This clonotype was observed a handful of times. V is TRBV3-1 and J is TRBJ1-2, with D uncertain. This CDR3 is built from 16 residues. The germline V gene encodes CDR1 LGHDT and CDR2 YNNKEL (reference sequence). The V and J ends lost 4 bases and 0 bases respectively, with 15 bases between them. CDR3 protein: CASSRVLSGPNYGYTF. DNA of the CDR3: TGTGCCAGCAGCCGCGTCCTTAGTGGACCTAACTATGGCTACACCTTC. The entire variable domain, with the rest obtained from reference TRBV3-1 and TRBJ1-2, is as follows: DTAVSQTPKYLVTQMGNDKSIKCEQNLGHDTMYWYKQDSKKFLKIMFSYNNKELIINETVPNRFSPKSPDKAHLNLHINSLELGDSAVYFCASSRVLSGPNYGYTFGSGTRLTVV.

The chain employs TRBV6-5 and TRBJ2-1; D might be TRBD2 (6 bases). In germline, CDR1 is MNHEY, CDR2 SVGAGI. CDR3 length: 13 amino acids. V shed 4 bases and J shed 4 bases, with 8 bases lying between them. CDR3 bases: TGTGCCAGCAGTTGGGACTTGTACAATGAGCAGTTCTTC. Protein sequence: CASSWDLYNEQFF.

This chain connects TRBV20-1 to TRBJ1-1; no clear D gene. Germline-derived CDR1 and CDR2 are DFQATT and SNEGSKA (reference sequence). The CDR3 extends over 13 amino acids. Trimming removed 7 bases at V and 0 bases at J, with 12 bases between. The CDR3 loop is CSVRTAVNTEAFF. The CDR3 DNA follows: TGCAGTGTAAGGACGGCTGTGAACACTGAAGCTTTCTTT.

In this sample, this clonotype turned up a few times. CDR3 coding DNA: TGTGCCAGCAGTTACGGGGCTCAGGGAACCTATGGCTACACCTTC. Residues: CASSYGAQGTYGYTF. This chain links TRBV6-5 with TRBJ1-2, with a possible D match to TRBD1 (5 bases). Per germline, CDR1 MNHEY and CDR2 SVGAGI. The V end was cut by 2 bases, the J end by 4 bases, with 14 bases between. The CDR3 length is 15 residues.

The chain uses TRBV5-1 and TRBJ2-2; possibly TRBD2 for D (6 bases). The germline V gene encodes CDR1 SGHRS and CDR2 YFSETQ. Trimming stripped 4 bases from V and 2 bases from J, with 12 bases between. The CDR3 runs 15 residues. CDR3 loop: CASSPNSGNTGELFF. CDR3 in DNA: TGCGCCAGCAGCCCGAATAGCGGAAACACCGGGGAGCTGTTTTTT.

The chain uses TRBV6-6 and TRBJ2-7; D not certain. There are 11 residues in the CDR3. Germline-derived CDR1 and CDR2 are MNHNY and SVGAGI (reference sequence). V lost 2 bases, J lost 3 bases, and 2 bases lay in between. The CDR3 DNA reads TGTGCCAGCAGTTACCACTACGAGCAGTACTTC. This gives the protein CASSYHYEQYF.

This clonotype was counted only a few times. This chain uses TRBV24-1 with TRBJ2-1; a possible D gene is TRBD1 (6 bases). CDR3 length equals 16 residues. The V gene's germline CDR1 is KGHDR and CDR2 SFDVKD. V was cut by 5 bases and J by 7 bases, with 20 bases left in between. The CDR3: CATSVATGAKANEQFF. CDR3 nucleotides: TGTGCCACCAGTGTCGCGACAGGAGCGAAAGCGAATGAGCAGTTCTTC.

The genes are TRBV7-9 and TRBJ2-1, with D unclear. The germline CDR1 and CDR2 sequences are SEHNR and FQNEAQ (reference sequence). Trimming took off 1 base at V and 3 bases at J, with 7 bases between the two ends. The length of the CDR3 is 14 residues. The CDR3 here is CASSLEGFYNEQFF. The CDR3 DNA sequence: TGTGCCAGCAGCTTAGAAGGATTCTACAATGAGCAGTTCTTC. Using reference TRBV7-9 and TRBJ2-1 for the parts outside the CDR3, the full variable domain is DTGVSQNPRHKITKRGQNVTFRCDPISEHNRLYWYRQTLGQGPEFLTYFQNEAQLEKSRLLSDRFSAERPKGSFSTLEIQRTEQGDSAMYLCASSLEGFYNEQFFGPGTRLTVL.

The chain combines TRBV3-1 with TRBJ1-4; D not resolved. The CDR3 loop spans 16 amino acids. The germline V and J ends were trimmed by 0 bases and 3 bases, with 11 bases remaining between them. CDR1 LGHDT and CDR2 YNNKEL come from the germline V gene (reference sequence). CDR3 residues: CASSQDRSVSNEKLFF. The CDR3 DNA is TGTGCCAGCAGCCAAGATCGAAGTGTATCTAATGAAAAACTGTTTTTT.

The genes are TRBV6-5 and TRBJ1-5; 10 bases fit TRBD1. The germline V gene encodes CDR1 MNHEY and CDR2 SVGAGI. There are 13 residues in the CDR3. Germline trimming cut 4 bases from V and 7 bases from J; bases unmatched to any gene: 1. In nucleotides, the CDR3 is TGTGCCAGCAGTTGGGGACAGGGGCAGCCCCAGCATTTT. Translated, it gives CASSWGQGQPQHF.

This clonotype was detected a few times. The chain has TRBV6-5 and TRBJ2-5, with D hard to call. The CDR3 runs 13 residues. Germline CDR1 is MNHEY and CDR2 is SVGAGI. The V end was cut by 2 bases, the J end by 2 bases, with 6 bases between. In DNA, the CDR3 is TGTGCCAGCAGTTACAACGAACAAGAGACCCAGTACTTC. Amino acids: CASSYNEQETQYF.

The sample holds a few counts of this clonotype. This chain connects TRBV5-5 to TRBJ2-6; possibly TRBD1 for D (5 bases). The CDR3 is 15 residues long. Deletions cut 2 bases from V and 1 base from J, with 7 bases between. CDR1 SGHKS and CDR2 YYEKEE come from the germline V gene (reference sequence). For the CDR3, the DNA is TGTGCCAGCAGCTTACAGGAATCTGGGGCCAACGTCCTGACTTTC. Its protein product is CASSLQESGANVLTF.

This clonotype occurred many times. This chain links TRBV28 with TRBJ2-3; D is uncertain. V lost 3 bases and J lost 4, with 5 bases in between. The CDR3 has 12 residues. CDR1 and CDR2 from the germline V gene are MDHEN and SYDVKM. CDR3: CASSFKPDTQYF. The CDR3 coding sequence is TGTGCCAGCAGTTTCAAGCCAGATACGCAGTATTTT. The full variable domain, rest sourced from reference TRBV28 and TRBJ2-3, is DVKVTQSSRYLVKRTGEKVFLECVQDMDHENMFWYRQDPGLGLRLIYFSYDVKMKEKGDIPEGYSVSREKKERFSLILESASTNQTSMYLCASSFKPDTQYFGPGTRLTVL.

This clonotype appeared a few times. The rearrangement joins TRBV4-3 to TRBJ2-1, with 11 bases matching TRBD2. The CDR3 length is 17 residues. J was trimmed by 5 bases and V by 4 bases; bases with no gene match: 10. Germline CDR1 and CDR2: LGHNA and YSLEER. DNA for the CDR3: TGCGCCAGCAGCCCCGGTCCGGGACTAGCGGTTAACAATGAGCAGTTCTTC. As protein: CASSPGPGLAVNNEQFF.

This clonotype was detected ten times or more. V gene TRBV3-1 combines with J gene TRBJ2-4, with D perhaps matching TRBD2 (5 bases). V was shortened by 1 base and J by 9 bases, with 10 bases between the two germline ends. This CDR3 spans 13 amino acids. Germline V gives CDR1 LGHDT, CDR2 YNNKEL (reference sequence). In nucleotides, the CDR3 is TGTGCCAGCAGCCAAGTGAGTGGGAGCATTCAGTACTTC. It codes for CASSQVSGSIQYF.